The 12 T cell receptor beta chains reported below all come from one sample, sequenced in a study of neoadjuvant anti-PD-1 for oral cavity cancer. Measured with immunoSEQ multiplex PCR; TCRdb has only the in-frame clones, and not every one. The repertoire has some 15,000 clones, roughly 60% of them found once; the top ten carry 2% to 2.5%. This material consisted of PBMCs, taken before nivolumab (anti-PD-1) treatment. The receptor source for this set is a person between 35 and 79 years old with oral cavity squamous cell carcinoma.

The chain links TRBV2 to TRBJ2-3; D remains unclear. This CDR3 spans 14 amino acids. The germline V gene has CDR1 SNHLY and CDR2 FYNNEI. V shed 3 bases and J shed 2 bases, with 9 bases lying between them. CDR3 region: CASSDVRTTDTQYF. The CDR3 region has the DNA TGTGCCAGCAGTGATGTGAGAACCACAGATACGCAGTATTTT.

V gene TRBV6-4 combines with J gene TRBJ2-7; tentative D call: TRBD2 (6 bases). Germline V gene sequence: CDR1 MRHNA, CDR2 SNTAGT. CDR3 length: 15 residues. V lost 4 bases and J lost 0, with 13 bases in between. The CDR3 nucleotides read TGTGCCAGCAGTGCACGAGCGGGCCGCTCCTACGAGCAGTACTTC. Its protein product is CASSARAGRSYEQYF.

The CDR3 region is CASSLLAGQGVREQYF. DNA for the CDR3: TGCGCCAGCAGCTTGTTAGCTGGACAGGGAGTAAGGGAGCAGTACTTC. The genes are TRBV5-1 and TRBJ2-7; TRBD1 aligns across 8 bases. Germline CDR1 and CDR2: SGHRS and YFSETQ. The V and J ends lost 1 base and 7 bases, in that order; junction bases with no gene match: 13. The CDR3 is 16 amino acids.

V and J are TRBV2 and TRBJ1-1; D not certain. The V end was cut by 10 bases, the J end by 8 bases, with 14 bases between. The germline V gene encodes CDR1 SNHLY and CDR2 FYNNEI. This CDR3 is 11 amino acids long. The CDR3 protein is CATREETEAFF. The CDR3 DNA is TGTGCCACCAGAGAGGAGACAGAAGCTTTCTTT.

The chain joins TRBV7-8 to TRBJ1-2, with a tentative D call TRBD1 (6 bases). CDR3 size: 16 residues. Trimming stripped 5 bases from V and 5 bases from J, with 21 bases between. Germline CDR1 SGHVS, CDR2 FQNEAQ. The CDR3 loop reads CASSLGRGARVYGYTF. Here the CDR3 DNA reads TGTGCCAGCAGCCTTGGGCGGGGGGCACGCGTTTATGGCTACACCTTC.

Only one count was recorded for this clone. The chain joins TRBV7-9 to TRBJ1-5; D is undetermined. The CDR3 loop spans 14 amino acids. Per germline, CDR1 SEHNR and CDR2 FQNEAQ (reference sequence). Between the trimmed V and J ends, which lost 1 base and 7 bases, there was a span of 11 bases. The CDR3 DNA reads TGTGCCAGCAGCTTAGAGGTACCGGGACAGCCCCAGCATTTT. Protein sequence: CASSLEVPGQPQHF.

This clone was counted between two and nine times. This chain joins TRBV11-3 and TRBJ2-4; 9 bases align to TRBD1. Germline CDR1 is SGHNT and CDR2 is YENEEA. J was trimmed by 7 bases and V by 0 bases; bases with no gene match: 4. The CDR3 is 15 residues long. The CDR3 DNA reads as TGTGCCAGCAGCTTAGAGGGCGGACAGGGGAACATTCAGTACTTC. This gives the protein CASSLEGGQGNIQYF.

CDR3 sequence reads: CASSVRERDEQYF. In nucleotides, the CDR3 is TGTGCCAGCAGCGTAAGGGAGCGGGACGAGCAGTACTTC. The chain has TRBV9 and TRBJ2-7, with D possibly matching TRBD2 (6 bases). Trimming took 1 base from V and 5 from J, leaving 10 bases between them. CDR1 and CDR2 from the germline V gene are SGDLS and YYNGEE. This CDR3 spans 13 amino acids.

This sequence joins TRBV27 and TRBJ1-5; 7 positions agree with TRBD1. CDR1 is MNHEY, CDR2 SMNVEV, per germline (reference sequence). Trimming at V came to 3 bases and at J to 6 bases, leaving 11 bases not matched to a gene. The CDR3 is 16 residues long. In DNA, the CDR3 is TGTGCCAGCAGTTTGGACAGGCTGGGGATGAGTCAGCCCCAGCATTTT. Amino acid sequence: CASSLDRLGMSQPQHF.

This chain joins TRBV5-1 and TRBJ1-2; possibly TRBD1 for D (5 bases). CDR1 SGHRS and CDR2 YFSETQ come from the germline V gene. The V end lost 4 bases, the J end lost 2 bases, and 15 bases lay between the germline ends. There are 15 residues in the CDR3. The CDR3 bases are TGCGCCAGCAGCGGCTCGTTGGGGGGAAACTATGGCTACACCTTC. It is translated as CASSGSLGGNYGYTF.

CDR3 loop: CASSSPTLYYEQYF. CDR3 DNA sequence: TGTGCCAGCAGCTCTCCGACACTCTACTACGAGCAGTACTTC. V gene TRBV7-9 combines with J gene TRBJ2-7; D is uncertain. This CDR3 is 14 amino acids long. CDR1 SEHNR and CDR2 FQNEAQ come from the germline V gene (reference sequence). V shed 4 bases and J shed 3 bases, with 13 bases lying between them. The full variable domain, rest sourced from reference TRBV7-9 and TRBJ2-7, is DTGVSQNPRHKITKRGQNVTFRCDPISEHNRLYWYRQTLGQGPEFLTYFQNEAQLEKSRLLSDRFSAERPKGSFSTLEIQRTEQGDSAMYLCASSSPTLYYEQYFGPGTRLTVT.

The chain combines TRBV14 with TRBJ2-3, with TRBD2 matching over 12 bases. The CDR3 has 16 amino acids. Per germline, CDR1 SGHDN and CDR2 FVKESK. After removal of 0 bases from V and 7 bases from J, the junction contained 5 bases not matched to a gene. The CDR3 reads CASSQERLAGVYTQYF. CDR3 sequence (DNA): TGTGCCAGCAGCCAAGAACGACTAGCGGGAGTATATACGCAGTATTTT.